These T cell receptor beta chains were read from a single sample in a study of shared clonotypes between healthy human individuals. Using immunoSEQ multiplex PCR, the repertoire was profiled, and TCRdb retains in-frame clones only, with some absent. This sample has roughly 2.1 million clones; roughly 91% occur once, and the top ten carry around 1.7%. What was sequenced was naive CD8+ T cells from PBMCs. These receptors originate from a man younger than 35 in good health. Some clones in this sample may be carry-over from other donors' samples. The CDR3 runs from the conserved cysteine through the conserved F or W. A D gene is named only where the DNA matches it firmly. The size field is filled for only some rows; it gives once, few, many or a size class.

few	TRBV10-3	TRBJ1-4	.	TGTGCCGTCGCGGCCCATGGTAATGAAAAACTGTTTTTT	CAVAAHGNEKLFF
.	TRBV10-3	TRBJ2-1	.	TGTGCCATCAGGGTCAACTCCTACAATGAGCAGTTCTTC	CAIRVNSYNEQFF
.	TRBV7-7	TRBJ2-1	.	TGTGCCAGCAGCTTACGGGGAGGTGAGCAGTTCTTC	CASSLRGGEQFF
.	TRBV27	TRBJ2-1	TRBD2	TGTGCCAGCACCTGGAATAGCGGGAGTTTATACAATGAGCAGTTCTTC	CASTWNSGSLYNEQFF
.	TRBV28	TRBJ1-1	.	TGTGCCAGCAGTTTAGGGGGGGCAAGGGACTTGAACACTGAAGCTTTCTTT	CASSLGGARDLNTEAFF
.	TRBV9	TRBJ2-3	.	TGTGCCAGCAGCCCGACAGGGGAGGGGGATACGCAGTATTTT	CASSPTGEGDTQYF
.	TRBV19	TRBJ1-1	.	TGTGCCAGTACCACCCCCCGGGACGGAGTGAACACTGAAGCTTTCTTT	CASTTPRDGVNTEAFF
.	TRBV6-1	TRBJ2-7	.	TGTGCCAGCAGTGAAGGGCAGGGCACCTACGAGCAGTACTTC	CASSEGQGTYEQYF
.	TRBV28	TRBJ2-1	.	TGTGCCAGCAATCTCGGGGGAGGTCTCAATGAGCAGTTCTTC	CASNLGGGLNEQFF
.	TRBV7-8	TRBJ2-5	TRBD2	TGTGCCAGCAGCTTACTGGGGGGGATAGCGGGACCCGCAGAGGTGGCCCAGTACTTC	CASSLLGGIAGPAEVAQYF
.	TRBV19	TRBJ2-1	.	TGTGCCAGTAGTACCGCCAGTTACGGCAACAATGAGCAGTTCTTC	CASSTASYGNNEQFF
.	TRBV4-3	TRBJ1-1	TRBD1	TGCGCCAGCAGCCACCGAACAGGGGGTGGCACTGAAGCTTTCTTT	CASSHRTGGGTEAFF
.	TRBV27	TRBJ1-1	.	TGTGCCAGCAGTTTCTCGTACGGACTCACAAGCGGGATGGACACTGAAGCTTTCTTT	CASSFSYGLTSGMDTEAFF
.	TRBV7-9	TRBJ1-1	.	TGTGCCAGCAGCTACTCCAGGGATCCTGAAGCTTTCTTT	CASSYSRDPEAFF
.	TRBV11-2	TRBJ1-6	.	TGTGCCAGCAGCCCCCCCGCTTACTCACCCCTCCACTTT	CASSPPAYSPLHF
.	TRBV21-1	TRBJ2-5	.	TGTGCCAGCAGCAAAGCGCTTTGGAAGCGGGAGTTTGAAGAGACCCAGTACTTC	CASSKALWKREFEETQYF
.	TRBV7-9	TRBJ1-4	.	TGTGCCAGCAGCTTAGCGAAAAGAGAGCTAAGTCCTAAACTGTTTTTT	CASSLAKRELSPKLFF
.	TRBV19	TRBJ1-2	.	TGTGCCAGTAGTATAGATCGAACACCGCATCCTTATGGCTACACCTTC	CASSIDRTPHPYGYTF
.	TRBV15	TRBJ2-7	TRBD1	TGTGCCACCAGTGAGACAGGGGGCGCCTTATCCTACGAGCAGTACTTC	CATSETGGALSYEQYF
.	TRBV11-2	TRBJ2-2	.	TGTGCCAGCACTCCCCGGACGGTTCTAATCACCGGGGAGCTGTTTTTT	CASTPRTVLITGELFF
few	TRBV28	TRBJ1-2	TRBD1	TGTGCCAGCAGTCTCCGGACAGGGGAAGATGGCTACACCTTC	CASSLRTGEDGYTF
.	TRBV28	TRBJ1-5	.	TGTGCCAGCAGTTTCACCTCGGCAGTCCACAATCAGCCCCAGCATTTT	CASSFTSAVHNQPQHF
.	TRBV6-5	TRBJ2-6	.	TGTGCCAGCAGTTACTCGGGGGGCCCTGGGGCCAACGTCCTGACTTTC	CASSYSGGPGANVLTF
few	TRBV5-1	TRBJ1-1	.	TGCGCCAGCAGCTTGGAGGGCACTGAAGCTTTCTTT	CASSLEGTEAFF
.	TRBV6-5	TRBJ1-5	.	TGTGCCAGCAGTTGGGGTGAAGGAAGGCAGCCCCAGCATTTT	CASSWGEGRQPQHF
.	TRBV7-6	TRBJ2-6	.	TGTGCCAGCAGCTTAGGTGGCTCTGGGGCCAACGTCCTGACTTTC	CASSLGGSGANVLTF
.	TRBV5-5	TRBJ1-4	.	TGTGCCAGCAGCTTGAGGGCTGGCGCCCCTGGAAAACTGTTTTTT	CASSLRAGAPGKLFF
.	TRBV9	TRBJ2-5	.	TGTGCCAGCAGCGGGGACTCACTCCAAGAGACCCAGTACTTC	CASSGDSLQETQYF
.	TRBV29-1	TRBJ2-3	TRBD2	TGCAGCGCCCAGGGGCTCTTAAGCGGGAGGGCCTTGACAGATACGCAGTATTTT	CSAQGLLSGRALTDTQYF
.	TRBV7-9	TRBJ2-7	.	TGTGCCAGCAGCCCAGACCCAGCAGGTACCGAGCAGTACTTC	CASSPDPAGTEQYF
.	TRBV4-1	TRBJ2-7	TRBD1	TGCGCCAGCAGCCAAGCGGGCAGGGGGTACGAGCAGTACTTC	CASSQAGRGYEQYF
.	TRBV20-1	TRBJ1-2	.	TGCAGTGCTTGGTGGGACGGTGGCTACACCTTC	CSAWWDGGYTF
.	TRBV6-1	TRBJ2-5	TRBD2	TGTGCCAGCAGTGCGGGGGGGACCCAGTACTTC	CASSAGGTQYF
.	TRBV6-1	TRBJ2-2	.	TGTGCCAGCAGTGCCGTCGGACAGAACACCGGGGAGCTGTTTTTT	CASSAVGQNTGELFF
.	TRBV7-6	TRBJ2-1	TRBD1	TGTGCCAGCAGCCGTTTACAGGGGCGCACCTACAATGAGCAGTTCTTC	CASSRLQGRTYNEQFF
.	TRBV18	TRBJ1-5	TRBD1	TGTGCCAGCTCACCTGGACCAGGGGGCGATCAGCCCCAGCATTTT	CASSPGPGGDQPQHF
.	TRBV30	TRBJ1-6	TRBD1	TGTGCCTTGCAACAGGGGAAGTATAATTCACCCCTCCACTTT	CALQQGKYNSPLHF
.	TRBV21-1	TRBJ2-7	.	TGTGCCAGCAGCCCGGAGGGACAGTACGAGCAGTACTTC	CASSPEGQYEQYF
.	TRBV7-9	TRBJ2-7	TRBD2	TGTGCCAGCAGCTTAGTTAGCGGGAGTCACGAGCAGTACTTC	CASSLVSGSHEQYF
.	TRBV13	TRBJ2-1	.	TGTGCCAGCAGCTTAGGTGTGCGGGTGAGCTCCTACAATGAGCAGTTCTTC	CASSLGVRVSSYNEQFF
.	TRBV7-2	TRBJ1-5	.	TGTGCCAGCAGCCGGATCGGTCGCAATCAGCCCCAGCATTTT	CASSRIGRNQPQHF
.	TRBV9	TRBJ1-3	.	TGTGCCAGCAGCGATTCCACCGGGATGAGCTCTGGAAACACCATATATTTT	CASSDSTGMSSGNTIYF
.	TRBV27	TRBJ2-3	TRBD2	TGTGCCAGCAGTTTATTGTCTAGCGGGGCTAGCACAGATACGCAGTATTTT	CASSLLSSGASTDTQYF
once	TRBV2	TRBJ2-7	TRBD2	TGTGCCAGCAGTGAAAGCGGGGGGATCTCCTACGAGCAGTACTTC	CASSESGGISYEQYF
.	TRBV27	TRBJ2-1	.	TGTGCCAGCAGTTTGGGCGGCATCGGATACAATGAGCAGTTCTTC	CASSLGGIGYNEQFF
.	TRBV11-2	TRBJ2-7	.	TGTGCCAGCATCCGAGGGGACGAGCAGTACTTC	CASIRGDEQYF
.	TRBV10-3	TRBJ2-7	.	TGTGCCATCAAGGACATACTCTCCTACGAGCAGTACTTC	CAIKDILSYEQYF
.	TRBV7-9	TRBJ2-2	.	TGTGCCAGCAGCCCCATGGCCGGGGAGCTGTTTTTT	CASSPMAGELFF
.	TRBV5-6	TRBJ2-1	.	TGTGCCAGCAGCTTCACGACAAGGGCATATGAGCAGTTCTTC	CASSFTTRAYEQFF
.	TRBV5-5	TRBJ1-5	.	TGTGCCAGCAGCTTGCTCGGGCAGGGAGGCAATCAGCCCCAGCATTTT	CASSLLGQGGNQPQHF
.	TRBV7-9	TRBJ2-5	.	TGTGCCAGCAGCTTAGGAGGGCAAGGGCAAGAGACCCAGTACTTC	CASSLGGQGQETQYF
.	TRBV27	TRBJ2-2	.	TGTGCCAGCAGTTTATCCCCGGAGTACACCGGGGAGCTGTTTTTT	CASSLSPEYTGELFF
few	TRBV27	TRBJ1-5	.	TGTGCCAGCAGTTTATCCGCAGGGGAAAGCAATCAGCCCCAGCATTTT	CASSLSAGESNQPQHF
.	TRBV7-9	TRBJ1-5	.	TGTGCCAGCAGCTTGCCCGGCGGTGGTCAGCCCCAGCATTTT	CASSLPGGGQPQHF
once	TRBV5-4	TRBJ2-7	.	TGTGCCAGCAGCTTGGTTCCGGGAGCCCACGAGCAGTACTTC	CASSLVPGAHEQYF
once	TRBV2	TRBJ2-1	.	TGTGCCAGCAGTGATAGCCTAGGGAGCTTCTACAATGAGCAGTTCTTC	CASSDSLGSFYNEQFF